This T cell receptor (beta chain) appears in the sequencing data of a study of cytomegalovirus exposure and HLA in healthy donors. Findings and limits, study-wide: Listed as cytomegalovirus-associated were around 160 TCR beta chains. Earlier analysis found most TCR beta V segments productive about 87% or about 30% of the time.

In the PCR, 60 Vbeta and 13 Jbeta primers were used. Clones were read by immunoSEQ multiplex PCR, and TCRdb kept only the in-frame ones, dropping some. The repertoire includes over 130,000 clones, roughly 80% of them detected once, and 1.2% sits in the top ten. Details on this clone: Its antigen remains unidentified.

J lost 4 bases, V lost 2 bases, and 5 bases had no gene match. CDR3 length: 17 residues. The germline V gene has CDR1 SGHRS and CDR2 YFSETQ. The receptor comes from a female donor in good health and CMV-seronegative. The rearrangement joins TRBV5-1 to TRBJ2-1, with 14 bases matching TRBD2. The material sequenced was PBMCs. In DNA, the CDR3 is TGCGCCAGCAGCTTTGGACTAGCGGGAGGCGTATACAATGAGCAGTTCTTC. It specifies CASSFGLAGGVYNEQFF. Based on the CDR3 plus reference TRBV5-1 and TRBJ2-1, the full variable domain is KAGVTQTPRYLIKTRGQQVTLSCSPISGHRSVSWYQQTPGQGLQFLFEYFSETQRNKGNFPGRFSGRQFSNSRSEMNVSTLELGDSALYLCASSFGLAGGVYNEQFFGPGTRLTVL.